This TCR beta chain comes out of a study of OX40 agonist ivuxolimab in advanced cancers. Background on the whole study: Ivuxolimab was a fully human IgG2 agonistic monoclonal antibody targeting the costimulatory receptor OX40 (CD134). Intravenous ivuxolimab was administered to patients every 2 weeks at six dose levels: 0.01, 0.1, 0.3, 1.5, 3 and 10 mg/kg. Of the roughly 51 patients in dose escalation, approximately 20 had hepatocellular carcinoma, around 15 had melanoma, 9 had renal cell carcinoma and 9 had head and neck cancer. The dose-escalation cohort was about 83% male with a mean age of approximately 59 years, ranging from about 23 to 85. Patients were allowed to have had prior anti-PD-1, anti-PD-L1 or anti-CTLA-4 therapy, and around two fifths of the dose-escalation patients had been treated with checkpoint inhibitors. Partial responses were achieved by three dose-escalation patients, of whom one had hepatocellular carcinoma and two had cutaneous melanoma. Peripheral TCRbeta sequencing aimed to test whether ivuxolimab altered TCR sequence diversity and caused clonal T-cell expansion. The paper reports the monotherapy dose-escalation portion (N of about 50 patients) of the phase I ivuxolimab trial.

What the work shows at the level of the full study, not this receptor alone: Antigen specificity was not determined for the clonally expanded peripheral T cells. Low levels of normalized T-cell clonal expansion were also shown by some nonresponding patients. After ivuxolimab, expanded clones were on average more numerous among CD8+ T cells than among CD4+ T cells. At doses of 0.1 to 3.0 mg/kg, clonal expansion of both CD4+ and CD8+ blood T cells was observed from baseline to week 6. In the 0.1-3.0 mg/kg groups, partial responders had among the lowest normalized peripheral clonal expansion, particularly in CD8+ T cells.

Notes on this clone: The antigen it recognizes is unknown. It has no much larger one-base neighbor in the sample; base qualities were not kept.

Inclusive of the bounding cysteine and phenylalanine, the CDR3 is 14 residues long. Solely the CDR3 DNA is kept, with 42 bases framed from the first base. V sheds 4 bases and J sheds 5 bases, leaving 14 bases between their ends. According to the germline V gene, CDR1 reads LGHNA and CDR2 reads YSLEER. The trial excluded patients who had a history of autoimmune disease or who were on systemic immunosuppression. Peripheral blood for TCR sequencing was collected from all dose cohorts at baseline, on cycle 4 day 1, and on cycle 7 day 1. Samples were obtained from an open-label, multicenter, first-in-human phase I dose-escalation trial of ivuxolimab. Adults with locally advanced or metastatic head and neck squamous cell, hepatocellular, melanoma or renal cell carcinoma were enrolled in the trial. Before TCR sequencing, CD4+ and CD8+ T cells were separately sorted from peripheral blood. For sequencing of the TCRbeta CDR3 region, genomic DNA was extracted from the sorted cells. The immunoSEQ Assay was used for sequencing of TCRbeta CDR3 regions. TCRdb limited this immuneACCESS table to in-frame rearrangements with V and J called. A share of clones is missing; checked studies link under half to unresolved V genes, and the rest is unexplained. The sample data list about 84,000 clones, and 94% of these were observed just once. The top ten constitute roughly 9.6% of the sample.

The sample here was CD4+ or CD8+ T cells sorted from blood, taken in a trial of the OX40 agonist ivuxolimab. This clonotype was obtained from an adult with an advanced solid tumor such as melanoma, head and neck, liver or kidney cancer. Here the chain combines TRBV4-3 and TRBJ1-1, and TRBD1 may be the D gene, going by 5 matching bases. In nucleotides, the sequence is TGCGCCAGCAGCCCGACAGCAAGTTTGACTGAAGCTTTCTTT. This yields the protein CASSPTASLTEAFF.